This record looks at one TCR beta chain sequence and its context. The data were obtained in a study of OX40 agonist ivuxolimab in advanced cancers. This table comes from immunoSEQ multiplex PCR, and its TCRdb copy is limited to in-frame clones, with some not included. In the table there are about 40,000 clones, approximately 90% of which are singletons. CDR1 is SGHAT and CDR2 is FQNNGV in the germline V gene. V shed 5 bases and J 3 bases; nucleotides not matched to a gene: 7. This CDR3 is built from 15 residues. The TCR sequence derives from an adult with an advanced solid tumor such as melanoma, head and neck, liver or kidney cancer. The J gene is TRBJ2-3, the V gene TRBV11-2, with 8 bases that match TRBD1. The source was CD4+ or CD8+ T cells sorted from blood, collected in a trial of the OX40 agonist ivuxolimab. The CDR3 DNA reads TGTGCCAGCAGCCCCCAGGGGGCTTTTACAGATACGCAGTATTTT. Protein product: CASSPQGAFTDTQYF.